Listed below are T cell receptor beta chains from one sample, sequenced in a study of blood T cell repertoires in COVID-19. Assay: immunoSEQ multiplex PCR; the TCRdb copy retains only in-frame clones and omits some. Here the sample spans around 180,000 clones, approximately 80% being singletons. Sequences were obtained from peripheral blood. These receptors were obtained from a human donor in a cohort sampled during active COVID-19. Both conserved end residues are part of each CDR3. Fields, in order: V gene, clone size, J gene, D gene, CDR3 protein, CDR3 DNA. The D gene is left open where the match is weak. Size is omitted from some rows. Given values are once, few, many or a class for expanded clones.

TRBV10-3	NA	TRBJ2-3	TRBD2	CAISEPRLATDTQYF	TGTGCCATCAGTGAGCCTCGACTAGCAACAGATACGCAGTATTTT
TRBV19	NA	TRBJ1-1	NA	CASMGGQVGTEAFF	TGTGCCAGTATGGGGGGGCAGGTGGGCACTGAAGCTTTCTTT
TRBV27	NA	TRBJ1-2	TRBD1	CASSSGQGQNYGYTF	TGTGCCAGCAGTTCAGGACAGGGTCAGAACTATGGCTACACCTTC
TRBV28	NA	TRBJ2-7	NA	CASSRGRVAVYEQYF	TGTGCCAGCAGTCGAGGCAGGGTTGCGGTATACGAGCAGTACTTC
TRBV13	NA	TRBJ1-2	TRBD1	CASSLGGQVDGYTF	TGTGCCAGCAGCTTAGGGGGACAGGTAGATGGCTACACCTTC
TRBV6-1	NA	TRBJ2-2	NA	CASSEGGRNGELFF	TGTGCCAGCAGTGAGGGGGGGCGAAACGGGGAGCTGTTTTTT
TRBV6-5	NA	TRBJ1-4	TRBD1	CASSYSTTGAMEKLFF	TGTGCCAGCAGTTACTCGACCACAGGGGCCATGGAAAAACTGTTTTTT
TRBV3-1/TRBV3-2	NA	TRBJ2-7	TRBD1	CASSLRTGTVPGEQYF	TGTGCCAGCAGCCTACGTACCGGGACAGTCCCTGGCGAGCAGTACTTC
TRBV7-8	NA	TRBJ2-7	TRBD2	CASRGGTSGSSEQYF	TGTGCCAGCAGAGGCGGGACTAGCGGGAGCAGTGAGCAGTACTTC
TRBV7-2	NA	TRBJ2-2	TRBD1	CASSLARGQTGELFF	TGTGCCAGCAGCTTAGCCAGGGGGCAAACCGGGGAGCTGTTTTTT
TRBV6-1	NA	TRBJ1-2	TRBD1	CASSERQGAFDGYTF	TGTGCCAGCAGTGAAAGACAGGGGGCGTTTGATGGCTACACCTTC
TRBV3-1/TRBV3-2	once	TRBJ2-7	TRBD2	CASSQDGTLAGPYEQYF	TGTGCCAGCAGCCAAGATGGGACGCTAGCGGGACCCTACGAGCAGTACTTC
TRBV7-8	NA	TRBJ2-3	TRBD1	CASSFPAGGDTQYF	TGTGCCAGCAGCTTCCCGGCAGGGGGTGATACGCAGTATTTT
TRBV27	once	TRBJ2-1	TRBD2	CASSLLAGVGSNEQFF	TGTGCCAGCAGTTTACTAGCGGGAGTCGGGAGCAATGAGCAGTTCTTC
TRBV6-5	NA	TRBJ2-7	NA	CASSNPPGAEQYF	TGTGCCAGCAGCAACCCCCCAGGGGCCGAGCAGTACTTC
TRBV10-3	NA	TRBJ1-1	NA	CAISLAERNTEAFF	TGTGCCATCTCCCTGGCAGAAAGGAACACTGAAGCTTTCTTT
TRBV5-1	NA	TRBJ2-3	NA	CASSSRRDSLTDTQYF	TGCGCCAGCAGCTCCAGACGGGACTCACTCACAGATACGCAGTATTTT